The sequence of this TCR beta chain was determined in a study of T cell responses to AZD1222 COVID-19 vaccine listed by TCRdb under 2021. Regarding the research as a whole: TCR sequencing was performed for 230 to 250 trial participants, of whom some 200 were given two doses of AZD1222 and some 26 were given two doses of MenACWY control vaccine. Trial participants were enrolled by age into subgroups of 18-55, 56-69 and 70-plus years, and approximately 150, 30 and 60 TCR-sequenced participants, respectively, were included in these subgroups. General conclusions and limits of the study: The vaccine-associated CD4 TCRs covered the entire spike protein, and the dominant responses fell in regions 160-218 and 743-854. Nearly half of unique spike-specific TCRs reportedly recognized epitopes outside regions mutated in the B.1.351 and B.1.1.7 variants. Conclusions about previously exposed vaccinees are limited because only six or seven AZD1222 recipients were SARS-CoV-2 seropositive at baseline. Because no samples from the day 14 peak response were available, repertoires could be characterized only after the peak T cell response. In the small 56-69-year group, the increase in depth fell short of significance, most likely because of low power. A significant rise in spike-specific TCR breadth and depth was observed after two AZD1222 doses relative to day 0 and relative to MenACWY recipients. Participants were mostly white British, with more females than males. The authors suggested clonal diversity may have been underestimated.

From the cysteine through the phenylalanine, the CDR3 covers 14 amino acids. The retained sequence is limited to the CDR3, 42 bases, with the frame set at the first base. The germline ends are 11 bases apart after V is trimmed by 2 bases and J by 5 bases. Looking up the germline V gene yields CDR1 SGHTA and CDR2 FQGNSA. In its sample, this clone was seen once. Its antigen is still unknown. The record has no base qualities; no much larger clone is one base away. The time point label, as the study defines it: about 28 days (+/-7) after the second vaccine dose. The treatment or condition label of this sample denotes: meningococcal conjugate vaccine given as trial control. Vaccinee samples came from UK trials COV001 and COV002, including a single-blind randomized controlled phase 2/3 trial of AZD1222 (ChAdOx1 nCoV-19) in healthy adults. For TCRbeta chain sequencing, PBMC samples from trial participants were taken at day 0 and at day 28 after the second dose.

The CDR3 regions of human TCRbeta chains were subjected to immunosequencing. Processing in the source paper ran as follows. TCRs in the repertoires were compared against a reference library of SARS-CoV-2-specific TCRs that had been generated with the MIRA antigen-specificity platform. Breadth was defined as the fraction of unique TCRs that were SARS-CoV-2-associated. Depth was defined as the fraction of total T cells that were SARS-CoV-2-associated. Using the MIRA data, each spike-specific TCR was assigned both to the spike region to which the TCR was reactive and to a CD4 or CD8 class. Log10-transformed breadth and depth values were compared by one-way ANOVA with Sidak's multiple comparisons tests. Imported from immuneACCESS, the table was reduced by TCRdb to in-frame sequences with V and J called. These copies leave out some clones; in studies compared against another copy, an unresolved V gene accounts for under half, and the cause of the remainder is not known. V, J and clone size reflect that table, while D and trimming were determined from the DNA. Across this sample there are around 150,000 clones, with about 90% seen only once. The ten biggest clones cover about 7.5% of the sample.

This specimen was peripheral blood, taken 28 days after the second dose of the MenACWY control vaccine. The sequence derives from an adult who received the MenACWY meningococcal vaccine as a control. Here the chain combines TRBV7-2 and TRBJ2-3; too little of a D gene remains to name it. CDR3 sequence: CASSLSRSQDTQYF. The bases are TGTGCCAGCAGCTTAAGCAGGTCTCAAGATACGCAGTATTTT.